This TCR beta chain was sequenced for a study of cytomegalovirus exposure and HLA in healthy donors. Study observations and caveats: The availability of immune exposure information extended only to CMV serostatus.

With 7 bases removed from V and 7 bases from J, the gap between germline ends came to 19 bases. Germline-derived CDR1 and CDR2 are SEHNR and FQNEAQ (reference sequence). The CDR3 has 15 amino acids. Concerning this clone: Antigen unknown.

A multiplex PCR was run with 60 Vbeta primers and 13 Jbeta primers. The method was immunoSEQ multiplex PCR; TCRdb's version includes in-frame clones alone and lacks a portion of them. The sample records some 150,000 clones, around 80% being singletons. The sequenced material came from PBMCs. The chain carries TRBV7-9 and TRBJ1-4, with D maybe TRBD1 (6 bases). The TCR was taken from a man between 18 and 29 years old in good health and CMV-seropositive. The CDR3 protein is CASNPFWDKSEKLFF. For the CDR3, the DNA is TGTGCCAGCAACCCCTTTTGGGACAAGTCTGAAAAACTGTTTTTT.